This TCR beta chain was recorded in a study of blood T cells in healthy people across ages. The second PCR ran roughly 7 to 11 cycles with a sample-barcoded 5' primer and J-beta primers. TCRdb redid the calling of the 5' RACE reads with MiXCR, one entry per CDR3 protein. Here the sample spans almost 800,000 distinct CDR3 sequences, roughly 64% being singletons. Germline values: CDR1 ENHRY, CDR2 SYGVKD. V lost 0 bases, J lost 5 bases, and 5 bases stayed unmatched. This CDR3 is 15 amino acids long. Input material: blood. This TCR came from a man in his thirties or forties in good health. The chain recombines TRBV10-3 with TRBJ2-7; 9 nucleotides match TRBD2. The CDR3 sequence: CAISESSGTSNEQYF. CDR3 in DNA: TGTGCCATCAGTGAGTCCTCCGGGACTAGCAACGAGCAGTACTTC.